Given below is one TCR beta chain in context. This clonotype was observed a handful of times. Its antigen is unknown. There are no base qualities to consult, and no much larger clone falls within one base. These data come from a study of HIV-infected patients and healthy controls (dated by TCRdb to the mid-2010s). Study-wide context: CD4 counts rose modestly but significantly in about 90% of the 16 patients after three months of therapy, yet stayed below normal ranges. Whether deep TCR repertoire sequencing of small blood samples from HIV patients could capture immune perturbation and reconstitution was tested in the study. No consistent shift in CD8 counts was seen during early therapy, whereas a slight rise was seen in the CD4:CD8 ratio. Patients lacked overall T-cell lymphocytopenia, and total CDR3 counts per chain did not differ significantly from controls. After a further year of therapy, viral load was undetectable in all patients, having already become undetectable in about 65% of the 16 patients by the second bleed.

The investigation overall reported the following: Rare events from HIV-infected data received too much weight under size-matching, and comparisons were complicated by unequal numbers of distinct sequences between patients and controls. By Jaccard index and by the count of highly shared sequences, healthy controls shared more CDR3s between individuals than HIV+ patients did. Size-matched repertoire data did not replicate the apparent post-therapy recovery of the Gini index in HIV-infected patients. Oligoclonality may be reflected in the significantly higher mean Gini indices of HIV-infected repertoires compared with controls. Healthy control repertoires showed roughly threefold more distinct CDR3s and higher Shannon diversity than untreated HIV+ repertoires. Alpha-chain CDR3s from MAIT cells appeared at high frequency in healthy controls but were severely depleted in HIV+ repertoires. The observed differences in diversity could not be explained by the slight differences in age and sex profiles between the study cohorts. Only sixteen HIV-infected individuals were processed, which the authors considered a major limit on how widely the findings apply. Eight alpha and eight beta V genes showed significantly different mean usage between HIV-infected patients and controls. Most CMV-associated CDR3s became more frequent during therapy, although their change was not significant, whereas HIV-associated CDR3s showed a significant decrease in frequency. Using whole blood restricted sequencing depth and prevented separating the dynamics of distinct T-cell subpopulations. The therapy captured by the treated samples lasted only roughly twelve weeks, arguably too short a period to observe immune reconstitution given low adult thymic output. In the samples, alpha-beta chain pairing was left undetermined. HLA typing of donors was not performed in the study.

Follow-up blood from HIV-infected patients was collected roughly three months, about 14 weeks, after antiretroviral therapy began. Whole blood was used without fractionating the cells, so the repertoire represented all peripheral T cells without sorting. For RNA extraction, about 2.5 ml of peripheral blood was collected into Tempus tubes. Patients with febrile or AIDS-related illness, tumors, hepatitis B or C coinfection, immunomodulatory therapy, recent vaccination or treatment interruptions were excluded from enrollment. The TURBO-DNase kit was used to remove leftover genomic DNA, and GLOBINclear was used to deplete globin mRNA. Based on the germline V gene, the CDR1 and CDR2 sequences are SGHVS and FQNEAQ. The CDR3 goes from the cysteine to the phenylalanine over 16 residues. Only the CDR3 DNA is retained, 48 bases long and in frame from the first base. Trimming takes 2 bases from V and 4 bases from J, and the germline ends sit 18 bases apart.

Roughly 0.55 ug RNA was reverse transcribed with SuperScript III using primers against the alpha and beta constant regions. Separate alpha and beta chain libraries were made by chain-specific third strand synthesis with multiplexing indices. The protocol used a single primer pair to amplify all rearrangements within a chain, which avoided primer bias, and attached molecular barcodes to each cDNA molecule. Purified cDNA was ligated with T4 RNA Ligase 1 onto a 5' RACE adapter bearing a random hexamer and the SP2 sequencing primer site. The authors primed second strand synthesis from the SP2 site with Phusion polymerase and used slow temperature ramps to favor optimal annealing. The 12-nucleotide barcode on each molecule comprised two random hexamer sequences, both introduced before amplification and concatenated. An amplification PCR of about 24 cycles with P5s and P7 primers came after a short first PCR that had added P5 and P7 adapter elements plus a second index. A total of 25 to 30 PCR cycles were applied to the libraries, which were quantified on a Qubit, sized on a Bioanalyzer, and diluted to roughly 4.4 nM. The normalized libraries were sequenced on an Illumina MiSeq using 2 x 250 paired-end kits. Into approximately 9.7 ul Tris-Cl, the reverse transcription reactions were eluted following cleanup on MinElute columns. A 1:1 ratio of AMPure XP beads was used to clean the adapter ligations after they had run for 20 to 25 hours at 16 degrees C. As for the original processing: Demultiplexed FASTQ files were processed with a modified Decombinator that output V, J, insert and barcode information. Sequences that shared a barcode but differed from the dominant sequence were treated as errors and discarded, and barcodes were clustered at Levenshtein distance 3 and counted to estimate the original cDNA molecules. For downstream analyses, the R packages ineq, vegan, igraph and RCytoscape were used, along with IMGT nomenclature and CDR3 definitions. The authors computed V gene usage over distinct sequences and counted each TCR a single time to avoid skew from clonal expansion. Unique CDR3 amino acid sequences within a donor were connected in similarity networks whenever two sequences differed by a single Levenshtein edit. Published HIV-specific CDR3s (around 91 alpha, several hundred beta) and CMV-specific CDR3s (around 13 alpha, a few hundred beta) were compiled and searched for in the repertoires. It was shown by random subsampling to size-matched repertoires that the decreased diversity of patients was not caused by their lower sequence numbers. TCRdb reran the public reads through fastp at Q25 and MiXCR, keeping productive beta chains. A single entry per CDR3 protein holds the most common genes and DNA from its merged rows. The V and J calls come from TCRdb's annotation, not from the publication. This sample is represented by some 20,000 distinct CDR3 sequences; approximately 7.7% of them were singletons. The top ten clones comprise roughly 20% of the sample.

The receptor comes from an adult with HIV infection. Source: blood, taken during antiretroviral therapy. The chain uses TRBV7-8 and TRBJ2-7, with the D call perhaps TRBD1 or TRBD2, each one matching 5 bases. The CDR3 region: CASSLHRDLSSYEQYF. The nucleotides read TGTGCCAGCAGCTTACACCGGGACCTCTCTTCTTACGAGCAGTACTTC.